This T cell receptor (beta chain) is drawn from a study of identical twins. MiXCR, applied by TCRdb to the 5' RACE reads, yields one record per CDR3 protein. The sample holds over 500,000 distinct CDR3 sequences, around 20% seen once. Of note for this clonotype: Its cognate antigen is unknown.

Germline V lookup: CDR1 DFQATT, CDR2 SNEGSKA (reference sequence). The ends lost 3 bases at V and 14 bases at J; junction bases unmatched: 7. The CDR3 sequence is 12 residues long. General observations from the study: The models systematically underestimated how much out-of-frame TCR alpha was shared in monozygotic twins. Within cord blood, abundant beta clonotypes carried fewer insertions, but memory repertoires showed no such trend.

Separately, the same data were catalogued under a study of T cells expressing NK-cell markers. From that paper: All TCR beta repertoires analysed originated from sorted CD3+CD56+NKG2C+, CD3+CD56+NKG2C- and CD3+CD56-NKG2C+ T cells.

The chain links TRBV20-1 to TRBJ2-3; 11 nucleotides align to TRBD1. The receptor comes from a woman under 30 in good health. Input material: CD4+ T cells sorted from blood. The CDR3 DNA is TGCAGTGCTAGTTCCGGACAGGGGGCCCGGTATTTT. Protein product: CSASSGQGARYF.